The 13 T cell receptor beta chains below all came from one sample that was sequenced in a study of OX40 agonist ivuxolimab in advanced cancers. The table came from immunoSEQ multiplex PCR; TCRdb's copy has only in-frame clones and leaves some out. The sample shows around 150,000 clones, about nine tenths of them seen only once. Material: CD4+ or CD8+ T cells sorted from blood, obtained in a trial of the OX40 agonist ivuxolimab. These TCRs come from an adult with an advanced solid tumor such as melanoma, head and neck, liver or kidney cancer.

The gene calls are TRBV19 and TRBJ2-1; 7 bases map to TRBD2. This CDR3 is 14 amino acids long. Germline V CDR1 and CDR2: LNHDA, SQIVND (reference sequence). The V segment lost 10 bases and the J segment 5 bases; nucleotides outside the gene matches: 11. Here the CDR3 DNA reads TGTGCCACCATATCCCGGGACTACAACAATGAGCAGTTCTTC. The encoded protein is CATISRDYNNEQFF.

The rearrangement joins TRBV6-5 to TRBJ2-3; D unclear. Germline lookup yields CDR1 MNHEY and CDR2 SVGAGI. This CDR3 is 13 amino acids long. Trimming took off 5 bases at V and 4 bases at J, with 10 bases between the two ends. The CDR3 DNA reads TGTGCCAGCAGTACGGCCCGGGCAGATACGCAGTATTTT. Its translation is CASSTARADTQYF.

V is TRBV6-6 and J is TRBJ1-2; D gene ambiguous. The CDR3 runs to 12 residues. V gave up 6 bases and J gave up 8 bases, with 13 bases separating them. Germline values: CDR1 MNHNY, CDR2 SVGAGI (reference sequence). The CDR3 region is CASSQTAGGYTF. For the CDR3, the DNA is TGTGCCAGCAGCCAGACGGCCGGGGGCTACACCTTC.

CDR3 DNA sequence: TGTGCCAGCAGTGAATGGCGGGGCTTCACAGATACGCAGTATTTT. Translation: CASSEWRGFTDTQYF. The V and J genes are TRBV25-1 and TRBJ2-3; D may be TRBD2 (6 bases). This CDR3 comprises 15 residues. Germline V gene data show CDR1 as MGHDK and CDR2 as SYGVNS. The V end lost 1 base, the J end lost 2 bases, and 10 bases lay between the germline ends.

This clone was picked up a small number of times. V is TRBV4-2 and J is TRBJ1-1; D is uncertain. Germline CDR1 and CDR2: LGHNA and YNFKEQ. This CDR3 is 12 amino acids long. The V end was cut by 0 bases, the J end by 8 bases, with 7 bases between. The CDR3 is CASSQDRKEAFF. CDR3 sequence (DNA): TGTGCCAGCAGCCAAGATAGGAAGGAAGCTTTCTTT.

CDR3 in amino acids: CASSLGGTSSYNEQFF. In nucleotides, the CDR3 is TGTGCCAGCAGCCTCGGGGGGACGAGCTCCTACAATGAGCAGTTCTTC. The chain links TRBV28 to TRBJ2-1, with TRBD2 matching 7 bases. The CDR3 extends over 16 amino acids. Germline values: CDR1 MDHEN, CDR2 SYDVKM. Germline trimming cut 6 bases from V and 0 bases from J; bases unmatched to any gene: 8. Based on the CDR3 plus reference TRBV28 and TRBJ2-1, the full variable domain is DVKVTQSSRYLVKRTGEKVFLECVQDMDHENMFWYRQDPGLGLRLIYFSYDVKMKEKGDIPEGYSVSREKKERFSLILESASTNQTSMYLCASSLGGTSSYNEQFFGPGTRLTVL.

The V and J genes are TRBV10-3 and TRBJ2-7, with D perhaps TRBD1 or TRBD2 (5 bases each). Trimming stripped 2 bases from V and 3 bases from J, with 11 bases between. CDR1 and CDR2 from the germline V gene are ENHRY and SYGVKD. The CDR3 loop spans 14 amino acids. Written as DNA, the CDR3 is TGTGCCATCAGTGAGGGGGACCCGGGCTACGAGCAGTACTTC. Translating gives CAISEGDPGYEQYF.

The chain couples TRBV11-2 to TRBJ2-1; no reliable D call. Looked up from germline, CDR1 is SGHAT and CDR2 is FQNNGV. Trimming shortened V by 0 bases and J by 2 bases, and 11 bases separated the two germline ends. There are 16 residues in the CDR3. The CDR3 DNA reads TGTGCCAGCAGCTTAGAGACGGGCATCCCCTACAATGAGCAGTTCTTC. It yields the protein CASSLETGIPYNEQFF.

This chain connects TRBV27 to TRBJ1-5; D is undetermined. Per the germline V gene, CDR1 is MNHEY and CDR2 is SMNVEV (reference sequence). The CDR3 is made up of 15 amino acids. Trimming pared 0 bases from V and 2 bases from J, leaving 8 bases between. CDR3 amino acids: CASSLSGRGNQPQHF. Here the CDR3 DNA reads TGTGCCAGCAGTTTATCGGGGAGGGGCAATCAGCCCCAGCATTTT.

The V and J genes are TRBV2 and TRBJ2-5, with TRBD2 matching 7 bases. Germline lookup yields CDR1 SNHLY and CDR2 FYNNEI. V shed 6 bases, J shed 0 bases, and the junction held 16 bases outside the gene matches. The CDR3 has 18 residues. CDR3: CASRATLRSGNHQETQYF. The CDR3 nucleotides are TGTGCCAGCAGGGCGACCTTAAGAAGCGGGAACCACCAAGAGACCCAGTACTTC.

The chain is built from TRBV7-2 and TRBJ2-7, with 8 nucleotides matching TRBD1. Germline V gene sequence: CDR1 SGHTA, CDR2 FQGNSA. J lost 6 bases, V lost 7 bases, and 14 bases had no gene match. The CDR3 covers 15 residues. This CDR3 reads CASNMAGTGGSEQYF. The CDR3, as DNA: TGTGCCAGCAACATGGCAGGGACAGGTGGTTCCGAGCAGTACTTC.

This clone showed up just once. The same CDR3 also results from other DNA sequences found in this sample. This chain joins TRBV7-8 and TRBJ1-1; the D is unclear. The V gene lost 1 base and the J gene lost 1 base, with 7 bases spanning the gap. Germline lookup yields CDR1 SGHVS and CDR2 FQNEAQ. The CDR3 is 14 amino acids. The CDR3 reads CASSLVGRNTEAFF. The CDR3 DNA is TGTGCCAGCAGCTTAGTAGGACGGAACACTGAAGCTTTCTTT.

This clone has just a few counts. This chain links TRBV10-3 with TRBJ2-7; no clear D. The V end lost 3 bases, the J end lost 5 bases, and 14 bases lay between the germline ends. There are 14 residues in the CDR3. Germline CDR1 and CDR2: ENHRY and SYGVKD. The CDR3: CAISEREMSDEQYF. The CDR3 region has the DNA TGTGCCATCAGTGAACGAGAGATGAGTGACGAGCAGTACTTC.